This entry features one T cell receptor beta chain sequence. The table lists this clone with a count of one. Its antigen specificity is not known. No per-base quality is available; no much larger clone lies one base away. These data belong to a study of cytomegalovirus exposure and HLA in healthy donors (dated by TCRdb to about 2017). About the full investigation: In an earlier analysis of 550 to 750 of the donors, around 290 Gb of sequence data and approximately 120 million unique TCR beta sequences from about 179 million T cells were reported. An early release that covered about 600 HLA-typed donors contained about 300 gigabases of sequencing data and tens of millions of unique TCR sequences. Of the roughly 400 genotyped donors, 75% to 85% were placed in the genetic ancestry cluster associated with self-reported Caucasian donors. The study was designed to test whether signatures of past pathogen exposure could be identified by cataloging public T cell receptors. The T cell repertoires of 550 to 850 subjects were profiled by immunosequencing and related to cytomegalovirus serostatus. A separate validation cohort of roughly 120 different subjects was used in addition to the roughly 700-subject first cohort. The study combined high-throughput TCR immunosequencing, statistical association of individual TCRs with disease status, and machine learning to predict cytomegalovirus infection status. To study patterns of TCR occurrence, a later analysis re-analyzed previously published TCR beta repertoires from several hundred donors and added high-resolution HLA genotyping. In the later analysis, no new phenotypic data were used to find candidate immune exposures; instead, reliance was placed on TCR beta sequences and their occurrence across donors. An earlier analysis of approximately 580 of the donors used high-throughput TCR beta sequencing to judge whether each TCR beta V gene segment behaved as functional or pseudogenic. Alongside the repertoire data, information on donor age, sex, ethnicity and CMV serostatus was compiled. In a later genetic analysis, genome-wide SNP genotypes for about 55% of the roughly 670 donors were used, and that subset was treated as a discovery cohort. All discovery cohort repertoires had been generated on a single sequencing platform. Both class I and class II loci were covered by HLA typing, at four-digit resolution. Typing coverage differed by locus: A, B, C, DRB1 and DQB1 were typed in about 629-640 donors, DQA1 in 500 to 550, DPA1 in approximately 600, and DPB1 in 472. Four to six DR-DQ haplotypes were handled as single units for association and clustering, since linkage in the cohort was strong. Across roughly 420 genotyped donors of the cohort, an average of about 220,000 unique TCR beta nucleotide sequences per donor were sequenced, and 15% to 20% of those sequences were non-productive.

Here V drops 5 bases and J drops 5 bases, and the junction holds 13 bases not matched to any gene. From the cysteine through the phenylalanine, the CDR3 covers 17 amino acids. Just the 51-base CDR3 DNA is kept, in frame starting at base 1. Looking up the germline V gene yields CDR1 SGHTA and CDR2 FQGTGA. What the work shows at the level of the full study, not this receptor alone: CMV serostatus was the only immune exposure information available for the cohort. Because counts were too low, about 17 rarely observed V segments, including chromosome 9 orphons, were excluded from the earlier analysis of a few hundred of the donors. According to a later analysis, TCR association rates differed among HLA loci, with DRB1 alleles showing the most associated TCRs and HLA-C alleles showing the fewest. When HLA alleles, especially DR and DQ, strongly co-occurred, TCR associations were difficult to assign to individual alleles. A later analysis found that most CMV-associated TCR beta chains appeared HLA-restricted, with HLA associations seemingly driven largely by CMV exposure. The classifier was reported to diagnose cytomegalovirus status with high specificity and sensitivity in both the original cohort and the validation cohort. Some IMGT-functional V segments, including TRBV6-2 and TRBV6-3, could not be distinguished by the 87-base-pair reads and were therefore excluded. In vitro tests confirmed that a few of the cytomegalovirus-associated TCR beta chains recognize cytomegalovirus antigens. A cluster of highly shared sequence variants was judged likely to be a technical artifact of the sequencing pipeline. In a later genetic analysis, a missense DCLRE1C variant was associated with V-gene and J-gene trimming of TCR beta chains, and the association was replicated in an independent cohort. HLA typing was unavailable for some donors at each locus, so association tests used only the typed subset. Linkage disequilibrium might explain the correlated functional status among segregating V segments, but an unknown experimental factor could not be excluded. Only TCR beta chains were sequenced in this cohort, and the absence of alpha or paired-chain data limited detectable features. At a false discovery rate of 0.05, a later analysis linked 16,951 TCR beta sequences to specific HLA alleles. Sequencing depth was assumed to be roughly uniform across donors in the presence/absence analyses, though that assumption may not hold. A further reported finding was that TCR beta sequences accurately predicted the HLA-A and HLA-B alleles for most subjects in the first cohort. A later analysis reported that several top co-occurrence clusters appeared linked to parvovirus B19, influenza, CMV and Epstein-Barr virus. It was suggested by the authors that the approach could potentially be generalized to other disease states and immunological phenotypes. In a later analysis, HLA-associated TCR beta chains were found to be more clonally expanded and to have lower generation probabilities than equally common non-associated chains. A total of roughly 160 TCR beta chains were listed by the study as associated with cytomegalovirus. In an earlier analysis of more than 500 of the donors, most TCR beta V segments appeared in productive rearrangements about 87% or about 30% of the time, broadly matching IMGT annotations. A later genetic analysis reported fewer N-insertions in productive TCRs among donors in an Asian-associated ancestry cluster than the roughly 670-donor mean. While some public TCRs were present in many individuals, most TCR sequences turned up only very rarely across donors.

The library was built by means of the immunoSEQ multiplex PCR assay. A mixture of 60 forward primers for TCR Vbeta segments and 13 reverse primers for TCR Jbeta segments was used in the multiplex PCR. A multiplex PCR assay on genomic DNA amplified the CDR3 region of rearranged TCR beta genes. On the Illumina HiSeq System, the amplified TCR beta libraries were sequenced as 87-base-pair reads. As for how the authors treated the data: A later analysis tallied about 77 million unique TCR beta chains across the 650 to 750 repertoires, and roughly 11 million of those chains were shared by two or more donors. A nearest-neighbor algorithm error-corrected the raw reads and collapsed the reads into unique sequences, merging closely related sequences to remove PCR and sequencing errors. Alignment of CDR3 sequences to IMGT reference sequences was used to assign V, D and J gene segments. For a sequence to be retained, a match of at least six nucleotides to both a V gene segment and a J gene segment was required. Rearrangements were classified as productive when the CDR3 lacked stop codons and remained in frame with V and J, and all other rearrangements were classified as non-productive. Following IMGT convention, CDR3 was defined as the stretch from the second conserved V-encoded cysteine up to the conserved J-encoded phenylalanine. Sequences without an unambiguous match to a single V gene segment were excluded from the earlier analysis of 500 to 700 of the donors. An earlier analysis of 587 of the donors called V segments functional above 56.7% productive rearrangements and segregating when the between-donor standard deviation exceeded 5%. To diagnose cytomegalovirus status from the catalog of TCR beta chain sequences, a statistical classification framework was built. A later analysis assigned V and J genes by comparing TCR nucleotide sequences with IMGT/GENE-DB human TR gene sequences. Using the TCRdist pipeline, a later analysis assigned CDR3 sequences along with most-parsimonious VDJ recombination scenarios. A later analysis defined each TCR beta chain by its CDR3 amino acid sequence plus V-gene family, and excluded reads lacking a unique V-gene family. In a later analysis, fewer than 600 highly shared, low-generation-probability nucleotide sequences were removed to address suspected cross-contamination and a sequencing artifact. For each public chain, a later analysis derived a clonal expansion index from normalized ranks of inferred template counts within each repertoire. Generation probabilities in a later analysis came from a VDJ recombination model fitted to out-of-frame rearrangements, and those results were checked against IGoR. Hypergeometric tests were used in a later analysis to score TCR-TCR, TCR-HLA and TCR-CMV co-occurrence, with a repertoire-size bias correction applied to the TCR pairs. False discovery rates were estimated in a later analysis by permuting HLA or CMV assignments 20 times. In a later analysis, co-occurring TCRs were grouped using DBSCAN, with TCRdist sequence similarity added in when clustering inside HLA-allele-positive subsets. For co-occurrence clustering, repertoires with fewer than 30,000 or more than 120,000 public chains were excluded, along with four or five repertoires with anomalous nucleotide sharing. In TCRdb, the immuneACCESS table is reduced to in-frame sequences with V and J assigned. These tables do not hold every clone; where another copy was compared, an unresolved V gene accounts for under half, and the others remain unexplained. The V and J calls and clone size come from that table; D and trimming were worked out from the DNA. For this sample there are around 200,000 clones; 82% appear just once. Of the sample, around 0.75% is held by the ten largest clones.

The cohort comprised approximately 700 healthy bone marrow donors. At the time of sampling, every cohort member was nominally healthy, though immune exposures that went unrecorded were likely present. The donor was CMV seronegative and was included in the group of a few hundred seronegative cohort members. A peripheral blood sample was provided by each donor, and peripheral blood mononuclear cells were used for TCR beta sequencing. Genomic DNA was extracted from the blood cell samples with the Qiagen DNeasy Blood Extraction Kit. The sequence was obtained from a woman under 30 in good health and CMV-seronegative. The V and J segments used are TRBV7-3 and TRBJ2-1, and 9 bases in between align with TRBD2. Material for sequencing was PBMCs. CDR3 reads: CASSPRPLAGINNEQFF. The bases are TGTGCCAGCAGCCCACGGCCCCTAGCGGGGATAAACAATGAGCAGTTCTTC.